The next 23 T cell receptor beta chains were all read from a single sample in a study of cytomegalovirus exposure and HLA in healthy donors. This PCR relied on a set of 60 Vbeta primers and 13 Jbeta primers. Clones were read by immunoSEQ multiplex PCR, and TCRdb kept only the in-frame ones, dropping some. The table has about 160,000 clones, about 84% seen once; the top ten hold around 1.3%. The specimen was PBMCs. The receptor set was obtained from a man aged 50 or older in good health and CMV-seropositive.

In DNA form, the CDR3 reads TGCGCCAGCAGCTTGGAGGGGGCGAGAAATGAAGCTTTCTTT. Residues: CASSLEGARNEAFF. J is TRBJ1-1 and V is TRBV5-1; 7 nucleotides line up with TRBD1. The length of the CDR3 is 14 residues. Trimming at V came to 0 bases and at J to 7 bases, leaving 6 bases not matched to a gene. Germline CDR1 is SGHRS and CDR2 is YFSETQ.

This clone was seen a few times. This chain connects TRBV7-2 to TRBJ2-3; perhaps TRBD2 as D (6 bases). Trimming shortened V by 5 bases and J by 8 bases, and 11 bases separated the two germline ends. Germline V CDR1 and CDR2: SGHTA, FQGNSA. The CDR3 contains 12 residues. CDR3 sequence reads: CASSAASATQYF. The CDR3 region has the DNA TGTGCCAGCAGCGCCGCTAGCGCTACGCAGTATTTT.

This chain links TRBV7-9 with TRBJ2-3, with 12 bases matching TRBD2. The CDR3 consists of 15 residues. J gave up 8 bases and V 5 bases, and 8 bases lay outside the gene matches. CDR1 is SEHNR and CDR2 is FQNEAQ in the germline V gene (reference sequence). The CDR3 DNA is TGTGCCAGCAGCCCTAGCGGGGGGGCCCTCCTTACGCAGTATTTT. Residues: CASSPSGGALLTQYF.

This clone was seen once. The chain recombines TRBV4-1 with TRBJ2-1; TRBD2 aligns across 13 bases. The germline V gene encodes CDR1 MGHRA and CDR2 YSYEKL. The CDR3 consists of 17 residues. V lost 5 bases, J lost 6 bases, and 10 bases stayed unmatched. CDR3 coding DNA: TGCGCCAGCAGCGCTGAGAAGGGACTAGCGGGGAGCAATGAGCAGTTCTTC. Translated: CASSAEKGLAGSNEQFF.

V is TRBV30 and J is TRBJ1-6, with D perhaps TRBD1 (6 bases). The CDR3 runs 15 residues. Germline assignment: CDR1 GTSNPN and CDR2 SVGIG (reference sequence). The ends were cut back, 0 bases at V and 1 base at J, with 7 bases in the middle. The CDR3 DNA reads TGTGCCTGGAGTGTAAGGGGGTCCTATAATTCACCCCTCCACTTT. It specifies CAWSVRGSYNSPLHF.

The chain recombines TRBV30 with TRBJ2-5, with 7 bases fitting TRBD1. The CDR3 loop spans 16 amino acids. Germline CDR1 GTSNPN, CDR2 SVGIG (reference sequence). V shed 2 bases, J shed 3 bases, and the junction held 12 bases outside the gene matches. The CDR3, as DNA: TGTGCCTGGAGTAGTTTTTCTCGTACAGGGGAAGAGACCCAGTACTTC. It yields the protein CAWSSFSRTGEETQYF.

This clone was found once. The rearrangement links TRBV19 to TRBJ1-5; a weak D match, TRBD1 (5 bases). CDR3 length equals 15 residues. V was pared by 6 bases and J by 4 bases, with 16 bases between. CDR1 and CDR2 (germline): LNHDA, SQIVND (reference sequence). The CDR3 nucleotides read TGTGCCAGTAGAACACAGGAGGCGGGGAATCAGCCCCAGCATTTT. It translates to CASRTQEAGNQPQHF.

CDR3 protein: CASSLGPDYSYTQYF. The CDR3 bases are TGTGCCAGCAGCTTAGGCCCCGACTACTCCTATACGCAGTATTTT. The rearrangement uses TRBV5-6 and TRBJ2-3; possibly TRBD2 for D (5 bases). The CDR3 runs 15 residues. Per germline, CDR1 SGHDT and CDR2 YYEEEE. The ends were cut back, 2 bases at V and 7 bases at J, with 17 bases in the middle. Variable domain in full (rest from reference TRBV5-6 and TRBJ2-3): DAGVTQSPTHLIKTRGQQVTLRCSPKSGHDTVSWYQQALGQGPQFIFQYYEEEERQRGNFPDRFSGHQFPNYSSELNVNALLLGDSALYLCASSLGPDYSYTQYFGPGTRLTVL.

This clone was recorded only once. The chain couples TRBV6-5 to TRBJ2-7, with 10 bases fitting TRBD1. Germline CDR1 MNHEY, CDR2 SVGAGI. V gave up 10 bases and J gave up 0 bases; unmatched junction bases: 6. This CDR3 spans 14 amino acids. The CDR3 DNA sequence: TGTGCCACCCGCTGGGACAGGGGCTCCTACGAGCAGTACTTC. Protein product: CATRWDRGSYEQYF.

This rearrangement joins TRBV11-2 to TRBJ2-7; the match to TRBD2 covers 9 bases. Looked up from germline, CDR1 is SGHAT and CDR2 is FQNNGV. This CDR3 has 16 amino acids. V gave up 6 bases and J gave up 5 bases; unmatched junction bases: 14. The CDR3 DNA follows: TGTGCCAGCAGTCCTAATAGCGGGGGCCCTCTCCACGAGCAGTACTTC. Its translation is CASSPNSGGPLHEQYF.

This clone was counted once. The chain employs TRBV7-3 and TRBJ2-1; 9 nucleotides match TRBD2. CDR1 SGHTA and CDR2 FQGTGA come from the germline V gene. The CDR3 runs to 15 residues. V lost 2 bases to trimming and J lost 2 bases; unmatched junction nucleotides: 1. CDR3: CASSLAGGAYNEQFF. CDR3 in DNA: TGTGCCAGCAGCTTAGCGGGGGGGGCCTACAATGAGCAGTTCTTC. Filled out from reference TRBV7-3 and TRBJ2-1, the complete variable domain reads GAGVSQTPSNKVTEKGKYVELRCDPISGHTALYWYRQSLGQGPEFLIYFQGTGAADDSGLPNDRFFAVRPEGSVSTLKIQRTERGDSAVYLCASSLAGGAYNEQFFGPGTRLTVL.

The V gene is TRBV5-4, the J gene TRBJ2-5; 9 bases line up with TRBD2. Germline loops: CDR1 SGHNT, CDR2 YYREEE (reference sequence). V gave up 0 bases and J gave up 1 base; unmatched junction bases: 4. This CDR3 contains 16 residues. CDR3 DNA sequence: TGTGCCAGCAGCTTGGGTAGCGGGGGCCCCCAAGAGACCCAGTACTTC. This codes for CASSLGSGGPQETQYF.

The chain combines TRBV7-9 with TRBJ2-7; TRBD1 matches at 7 bases. V trimming: 5 bases; J trimming: 2 bases; junction bases outside the gene matches: 3. The CDR3 is made up of 13 amino acids. The germline V gene encodes CDR1 SEHNR and CDR2 FQNEAQ (reference sequence). CDR3 sequence reads: CASSAGTAYEQYF. DNA for the CDR3: TGTGCCAGCAGCGCCGGGACAGCCTACGAGCAGTACTTC. The variable domain in full, completed from reference TRBV7-9 and TRBJ2-7, reads DTGVSQNPRHKITKRGQNVTFRCDPISEHNRLYWYRQTLGQGPEFLTYFQNEAQLEKSRLLSDRFSAERPKGSFSTLEIQRTEQGDSAMYLCASSAGTAYEQYFGPGTRLTVT.

The sample holds a few counts of this clone. V gene TRBV27 combines with J gene TRBJ2-5; D unclear. Per the germline V gene, CDR1 is MNHEY and CDR2 is SMNVEV (reference sequence). The CDR3 spans 15 residues. The V end was cut by 5 bases, the J end by 4 bases, with 17 bases between. The CDR3 reads CASSPRQSSIETQYF. In DNA, the CDR3 is TGTGCCAGCAGTCCTCGCCAGAGTAGCATAGAGACCCAGTACTTC.

The V gene is TRBV13, the J gene TRBJ2-3; 9 bases agree with TRBD2. J was trimmed by 2 bases and V by 5 bases; bases with no gene match: 5. The CDR3 loop spans 15 amino acids. CDR1 is PRHDT, CDR2 FYEKMQ, per germline (reference sequence). In DNA, the CDR3 is TGTGCCAGCAGCACCTTAGCGGGGGCCACAGATACGCAGTATTTT. It translates to CASSTLAGATDTQYF.

This chain connects TRBV19 to TRBJ1-5; D is possibly TRBD1 (6 bases). This CDR3 has 12 residues. V lost 6 bases, J lost 5 bases, and 8 bases lay in between. The V gene's germline CDR1 is LNHDA and CDR2 SQIVND (reference sequence). The CDR3 bases are TGTGCCAGTAGACAGGGCGATCAGCCCCAGCATTTT. Its translation is CASRQGDQPQHF.

CDR3 residues: CSGSFRTGYGYTF. The CDR3, as DNA: TGCAGCGGCTCTTTTCGGACAGGCTATGGCTACACCTTC. The V call is TRBV29-1, the J call TRBJ1-2, with 7 bases lining up with TRBD1. The germline gives CDR1 SQVTM, CDR2 ANQGSEA. The CDR3 loop spans 13 amino acids. V shed 7 bases and J 4 bases; nucleotides not matched to a gene: 9. The complete variable domain, with remaining parts taken from reference TRBV29-1 and TRBJ1-2, reads SAVISQKPSRDICQRGTSLTIQCQVDSQVTMMFWYRQQPGQSLTLIATANQGSEATYESGFVIDKFPISRPNLTFSTLTVSNMSPEDSSIYLCSGSFRTGYGYTFGSGTRLTVV.

The chain links TRBV14 to TRBJ1-2; D uncertain. The V end was cut by 0 bases, the J end by 7 bases, with 9 bases between. The CDR3 has 13 residues. Germline values: CDR1 SGHDN, CDR2 FVKESK. The CDR3 is CASSQDGVRGYTF. CDR3 nucleotide sequence: TGTGCCAGCAGCCAAGACGGGGTTCGTGGCTACACCTTC.

The V call is TRBV28, the J call TRBJ1-3; tentatively, D is TRBD1 (5 bases). The CDR3 covers 16 residues. The germline CDR1 and CDR2 sequences are MDHEN and SYDVKM. V was shortened by 2 bases and J by 2 bases, with 13 bases between the two germline ends. Here the CDR3 DNA reads TGTGCCAGCAGTTTAGATTCACCAGGGACTGGAAACACCATATATTTT. Protein sequence: CASSLDSPGTGNTIYF.

V usage is TRBV27 and J usage is TRBJ1-6; D is perhaps TRBD1 (6 bases). Germline V gene lookup returns CDR1 MNHEY and CDR2 SMNVEV (reference sequence). Trimming left V 4 bases short and J 7 bases short, with 11 bases between. This CDR3 comprises 14 residues. The CDR3 loop reads CASSWGGGNSPLHF. In DNA form, the CDR3 reads TGTGCCAGCAGTTGGGGTGGGGGCAATTCACCCCTCCACTTT.

This rearrangement joins TRBV6-1 to TRBJ1-5; the D gene is possibly TRBD1 (5 bases). The CDR3 contains 14 residues. Per the germline V gene, CDR1 is MNHNS and CDR2 is SASEGT. V lost 7 bases to trimming and J lost 9 bases, with 19 bases between them. DNA for the CDR3: TGTGCCAGCACCGAAAGGGGATCGGCCCGGCCCCAGCATTTT. Encoded protein: CASTERGSARPQHF.

This chain joins TRBV9 and TRBJ2-1; no clear D gene. The CDR3 consists of 14 residues. From germline, CDR1 is SGDLS and CDR2 YYNGEE. The V gene lost 0 bases and the J gene lost 2 bases, with 6 bases spanning the gap. The CDR3 is CASSVDGTYNEQFF. CDR3 sequence (DNA): TGTGCCAGCAGCGTAGACGGTACCTACAATGAGCAGTTCTTC.

The chain links TRBV7-6 to TRBJ1-1; no definite D call. Germline assignment: CDR1 SGHVS and CDR2 FNYEAQ. The CDR3 is 13 amino acids. Trimming cost V 1 base and J 3 bases, with 6 bases left between them. CDR3 protein: CASSLVGDTEAFF. CDR3 bases: TGTGCCAGCAGCTTAGTGGGAGACACTGAAGCTTTCTTT.